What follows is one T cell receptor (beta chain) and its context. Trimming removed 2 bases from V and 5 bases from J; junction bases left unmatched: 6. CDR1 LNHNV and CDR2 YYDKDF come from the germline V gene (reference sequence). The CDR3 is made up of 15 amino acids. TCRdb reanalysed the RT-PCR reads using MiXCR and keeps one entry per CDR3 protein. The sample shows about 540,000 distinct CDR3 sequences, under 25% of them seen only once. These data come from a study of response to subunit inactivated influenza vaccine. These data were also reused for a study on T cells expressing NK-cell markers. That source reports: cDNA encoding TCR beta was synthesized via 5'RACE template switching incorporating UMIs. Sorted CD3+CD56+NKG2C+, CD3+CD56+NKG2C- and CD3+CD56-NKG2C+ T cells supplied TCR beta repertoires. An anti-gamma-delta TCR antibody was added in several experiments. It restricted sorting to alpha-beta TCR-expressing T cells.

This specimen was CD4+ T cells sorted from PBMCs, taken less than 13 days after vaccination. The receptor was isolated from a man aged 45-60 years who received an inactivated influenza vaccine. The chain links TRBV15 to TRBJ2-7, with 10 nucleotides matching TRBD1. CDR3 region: CATSRRDRGPHEQYF. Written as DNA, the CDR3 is TGTGCCACCAGCAGACGCGACAGGGGGCCTCACGAGCAGTACTTC.